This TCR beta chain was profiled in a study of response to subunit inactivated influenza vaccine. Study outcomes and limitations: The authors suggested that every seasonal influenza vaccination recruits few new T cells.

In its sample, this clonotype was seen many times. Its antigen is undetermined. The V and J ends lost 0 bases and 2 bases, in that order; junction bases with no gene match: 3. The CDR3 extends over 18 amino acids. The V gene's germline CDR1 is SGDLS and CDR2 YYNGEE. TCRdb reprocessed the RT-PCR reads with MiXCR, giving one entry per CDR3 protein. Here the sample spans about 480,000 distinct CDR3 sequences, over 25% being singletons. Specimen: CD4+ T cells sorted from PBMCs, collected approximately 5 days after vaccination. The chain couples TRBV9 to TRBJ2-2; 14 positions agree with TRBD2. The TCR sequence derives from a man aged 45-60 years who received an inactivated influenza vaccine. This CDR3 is CASSVGGLAGGNTGELFF. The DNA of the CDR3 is TGTGCCAGCAGCGTAGGTGGACTAGCGGGAGGTAACACCGGGGAGCTGTTTTTT.